This T cell receptor beta chain was captured in a study of blood T cell repertoires in COVID-19. Study-level background: Samples of COVID-19 (acute and convalescent) were obtained from the United States, Italy and Spain.

Original methodology: Reference gene primer amplification yielded estimated nucleated cell counts. Produced via immunoSEQ multiplex PCR; TCRdb's table is partial and in-frame only. The V and J calls and clone size were taken over from that table, and D and trimming were inferred from the DNA. Seen here are roughly 370,000 clones, around nine tenths observed once, and the top ten hold about a tenth. Germline loops: CDR1 MNHEY, CDR2 SVGAGI. The CDR3 extends over 15 amino acids. With 5 bases clipped from V and 2 bases from J, the junction kept 8 bases outside the gene matches. Participants' own reports of clinical history determined their cohort assignment.

The sample was PBMCs or T cells enriched from blood (not recorded which). The chain recombines TRBV6-5 with TRBJ2-7, with 8 bases that match TRBD1. The receptor's source is a woman aged 45-60 years who had recovered from COVID-19. For the CDR3, the DNA is TGTGCCAGCAGTATCGCAGGGGGCGAGGCCTACGAGCAGTACTTC. It yields the protein CASSIAGGEAYEQYF.